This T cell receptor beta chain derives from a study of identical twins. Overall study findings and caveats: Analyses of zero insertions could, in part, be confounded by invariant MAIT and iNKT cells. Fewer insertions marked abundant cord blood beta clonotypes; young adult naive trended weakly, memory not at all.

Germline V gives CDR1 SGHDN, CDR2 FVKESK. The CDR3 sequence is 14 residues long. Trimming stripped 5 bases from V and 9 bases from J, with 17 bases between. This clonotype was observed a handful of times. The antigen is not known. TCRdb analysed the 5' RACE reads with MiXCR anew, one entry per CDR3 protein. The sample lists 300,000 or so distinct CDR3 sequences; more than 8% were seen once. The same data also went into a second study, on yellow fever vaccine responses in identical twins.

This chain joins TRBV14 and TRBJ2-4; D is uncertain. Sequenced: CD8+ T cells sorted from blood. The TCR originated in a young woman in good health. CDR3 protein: CASSSYDGSVIQYF. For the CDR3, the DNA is TGTGCCAGCAGCTCGTACGACGGGTCGGTCATTCAGTACTTC.